One and the same sample provided the 15 T cell receptor beta chains below, sequenced in a study of cytotoxic CD8 clonotypes in ibrutinib-treated CLL. Produced via immunoSEQ multiplex PCR; TCRdb's table is partial and in-frame only. This table holds some 150,000 clones, 70% to 85% found once. The sequencing here drew on PBMCs, taken after 12 months of ibrutinib treatment. The receptors derive from a human donor with chronic lymphocytic leukemia.

This clone was recorded a few times. The chain recombines TRBV28 with TRBJ1-5; D may be TRBD1 (5 bases). The V end was cut by 3 bases, the J end by 3 bases, with 9 bases between. CDR3 length equals 14 residues. The germline V gene encodes CDR1 MDHEN and CDR2 SYDVKM. CDR3 DNA sequence: TGTGCCAGCAGTTTGGGGGGGTTCAATCAGCCCCAGCATTTT. This encodes CASSLGGFNQPQHF.

The chain uses TRBV9 and TRBJ1-3; D remains unclear. Germline V lookup: CDR1 SGDLS, CDR2 YYNGEE. The CDR3 spans 17 residues. V was trimmed by 3 bases and J by 4 bases, leaving 20 bases between them. The CDR3 loop reads CASSAYSTPLRGNTIYF. CDR3 nucleotides: TGTGCCAGCAGCGCGTACTCAACACCACTAAGAGGAAACACCATATATTTT.

The rearrangement joins TRBV6-5 to TRBJ2-7, with a possible D match to TRBD2 (6 bases). CDR1 and CDR2 (germline): MNHEY, SVGAGI. Trimming took 0 bases from V and 4 from J, leaving 16 bases between them. The CDR3 runs 16 residues. CDR3 protein: CASSYSRLVHTYEQYF. The CDR3 DNA sequence: TGTGCCAGCAGTTACTCTAGACTAGTACATACATACGAGCAGTACTTC.

The rearrangement links TRBV7-2 to TRBJ2-7, with D possibly matching TRBD1 (6 bases). The CDR3 extends over 18 amino acids. V lost 5 bases to trimming and J lost 3 bases, with 26 bases between them. The germline CDR1 and CDR2 sequences are SGHTA and FQGNSA. CDR3 residues: CASSPRGHSGVEGYEQYF. The CDR3 nucleotides read TGTGCCAGCAGCCCCCGGGGACATTCCGGGGTCGAGGGCTACGAGCAGTACTTC. The complete variable domain, with remaining parts taken from reference TRBV7-2 and TRBJ2-7, reads GAGVSQSPSNKVTEKGKDVELRCDPISGHTALYWYRQSLGQGLEFLIYFQGNSAPDKSGLPSDRFSAERTGGSVSTLTIQRTQQEDSAVYLCASSPRGHSGVEGYEQYFGPGTRLTVT.

In its sample, this clone was seen a few times. The V gene is TRBV6-5, the J gene TRBJ2-3, with TRBD1 identical over 7 bases. J lost 4 bases, V lost 2 bases, and 0 bases had no gene match. Looked up from germline, CDR1 is MNHEY and CDR2 is SVGAGI. The CDR3 covers 13 residues. The CDR3 bases are TGTGCCAGCAGTTACGGGACAGCAGATACGCAGTATTTT. It translates to CASSYGTADTQYF.

The V gene is TRBV18, the J gene TRBJ1-1; 7 nucleotides match TRBD1. This CDR3 is 15 amino acids long. Germline CDR1 reads KGHSH; CDR2 reads LQKENI. With 5 bases clipped from V and 4 bases from J, the junction kept 10 bases outside the gene matches. The DNA for the CDR3 is TGTGCCAGCTCATCGGGACAGCCCTTGCGCACTGAAGCTTTCTTT. This translates into CASSSGQPLRTEAFF.

The CDR3 nucleotides are TGTGCCAGCAGTGCCGGGACTAGCGGGAGTTACGAGCAGTACTTC. This encodes CASSAGTSGSYEQYF. The chain combines TRBV6-5 with TRBJ2-7, with TRBD2 matching over 14 bases. Germline V gene sequence: CDR1 MNHEY, CDR2 SVGAGI. CDR3 length: 15 amino acids. The V and J ends lost 5 bases and 4 bases, in that order; junction bases with no gene match: 4.

The CDR3 reads CASSNDRQGREQYF. Here the CDR3 DNA reads TGCGCCAGCAGCAACGACCGACAGGGACGCGAGCAGTACTTC. The chain has TRBV5-1 and TRBJ2-7; TRBD1 matches at 7 bases. Germline CDR1 and CDR2: SGHRS and YFSETQ. The CDR3 sequence is 14 residues long. The J segment lost 6 bases and the V segment lost 4 bases, leaving 10 bases of the junction unmatched.

The V gene is TRBV28, the J gene TRBJ1-4, with 9 positions matching TRBD1. Germline values: CDR1 MDHEN, CDR2 SYDVKM. V was clipped by 6 bases and J by 8 bases; unmatched bases: 13. The CDR3 loop spans 16 amino acids. The CDR3 region is CASRGDRVGLGEKLFF. The DNA of the CDR3 is TGTGCCAGCAGGGGGGACAGGGTCGGGTTAGGAGAAAAACTGTTTTTT.

The chain joins TRBV9 to TRBJ2-1; D is perhaps TRBD2 (6 bases). The CDR3 contains 15 residues. V was clipped by 3 bases and J by 10 bases, with 20 bases between them. Germline values: CDR1 SGDLS, CDR2 YYNGEE. The CDR3: CASSAGGGASIEQFF. In DNA form, the CDR3 reads TGTGCCAGCAGCGCGGGCGGAGGGGCTTCAATCGAGCAGTTCTTC.

This rearrangement joins TRBV29-1 to TRBJ2-5; a weak D match, TRBD1 (5 bases). The CDR3 covers 13 residues. Germline assignment: CDR1 SQVTM and CDR2 ANQGSEA. Trimming took 7 bases from V and 2 from J, leaving 14 bases between them. The CDR3 spells CSATRALQETQYF. CDR3 DNA sequence: TGCAGCGCTACCAGGGCCCTTCAAGAGACCCAGTACTTC.

This clone was detected only a few times. This chain joins TRBV4-2 and TRBJ1-3; D uncertain. CDR1 is LGHNA and CDR2 is YNFKEQ in the germline V gene. CDR3 length: 15 amino acids. Trimming took 1 base from V and 4 from J, leaving 11 bases between them. The CDR3 DNA sequence: TGTGCCAGCAGCCAAGGCGGACCCGGAGGAAACACCATATATTTT. As protein: CASSQGGPGGNTIYF.

This chain uses TRBV29-1 with TRBJ1-2; D perhaps matches TRBD1 (6 bases). Trimming pared 5 bases from V and 8 bases from J, leaving 12 bases between. CDR1 is SQVTM and CDR2 is ANQGSEA in the germline V gene. The CDR3 sequence is 11 residues long. The chain's CDR3 is CSVTPGVGYTF. The CDR3 bases are TGCAGCGTTACTCCAGGGGTCGGCTACACCTTC.

This chain joins TRBV6-5 and TRBJ2-5; either TRBD1 or TRBD2 may fit D (5 bases each). From germline, CDR1 is MNHEY and CDR2 SVGAGI. The CDR3 extends over 13 amino acids. Trimming removed 8 bases from V and 4 bases from J, with 14 bases in between. CDR3 loop: CASGAWAGETQYF. The CDR3 DNA sequence: TGTGCCAGCGGGGCGTGGGCGGGAGAGACCCAGTACTTC.

This clone has only one observation. This sequence joins TRBV4-3 and TRBJ1-3, with a possible D match to TRBD1 (5 bases). The germline V gene has CDR1 LGHNA and CDR2 YSLEER. The V and J ends lost 1 base and 1 base respectively, with 14 bases between them. The CDR3 contains 17 residues. CDR3 in amino acids: CASSQGGESWSGNTIYF. Here the CDR3 DNA reads TGCGCCAGCAGCCAAGGAGGGGAGAGTTGGTCTGGAAACACCATATATTTT.